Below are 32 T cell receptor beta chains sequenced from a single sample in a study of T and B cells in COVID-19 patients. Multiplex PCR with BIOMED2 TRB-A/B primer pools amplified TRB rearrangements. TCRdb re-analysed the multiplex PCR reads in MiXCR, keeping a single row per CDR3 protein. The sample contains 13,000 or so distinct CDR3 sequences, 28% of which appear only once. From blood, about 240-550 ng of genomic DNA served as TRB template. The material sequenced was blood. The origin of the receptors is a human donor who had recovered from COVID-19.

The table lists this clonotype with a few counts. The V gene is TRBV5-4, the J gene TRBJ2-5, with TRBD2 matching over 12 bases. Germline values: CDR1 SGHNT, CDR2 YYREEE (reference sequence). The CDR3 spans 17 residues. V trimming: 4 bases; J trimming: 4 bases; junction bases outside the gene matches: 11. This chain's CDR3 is CASSPGPSGRAGETQYF. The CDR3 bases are TGTGCCAGCAGCCCGGGGCCTAGCGGGAGGGCCGGAGAGACCCAGTACTTC.

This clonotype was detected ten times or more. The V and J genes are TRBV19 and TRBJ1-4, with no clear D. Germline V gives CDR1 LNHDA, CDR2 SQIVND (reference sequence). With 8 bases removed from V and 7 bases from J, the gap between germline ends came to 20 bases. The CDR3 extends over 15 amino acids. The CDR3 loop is CASAPATRGVEKLFF. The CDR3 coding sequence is TGTGCCAGTGCCCCGGCCACCCGCGGGGTTGAAAAACTGTTTTTT.

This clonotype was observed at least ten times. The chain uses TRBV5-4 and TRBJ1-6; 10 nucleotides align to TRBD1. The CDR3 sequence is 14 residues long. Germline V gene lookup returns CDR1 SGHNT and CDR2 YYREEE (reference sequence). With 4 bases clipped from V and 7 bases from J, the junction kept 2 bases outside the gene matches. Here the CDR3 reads CASSPGQGNSPLHF. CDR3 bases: TGTGCCAGCAGCCCGGGACAGGGGAATTCACCCCTCCACTTT.

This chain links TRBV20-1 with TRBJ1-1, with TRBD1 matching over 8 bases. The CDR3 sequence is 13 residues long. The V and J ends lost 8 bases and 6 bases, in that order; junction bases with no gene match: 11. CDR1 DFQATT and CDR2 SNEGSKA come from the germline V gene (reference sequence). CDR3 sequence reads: CSSRPTGDAEAFF. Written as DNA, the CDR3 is TGCAGTTCGCGACCGACAGGGGATGCTGAAGCTTTCTTT.

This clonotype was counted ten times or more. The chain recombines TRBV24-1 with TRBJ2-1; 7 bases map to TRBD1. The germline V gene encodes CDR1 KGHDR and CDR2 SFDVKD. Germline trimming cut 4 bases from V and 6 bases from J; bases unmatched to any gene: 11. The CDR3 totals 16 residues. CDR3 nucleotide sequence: TGTGCCACCAGTGACTTGGGACAGACCACCCCCAATGAGCAGTTCTTC. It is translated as CATSDLGQTTPNEQFF.

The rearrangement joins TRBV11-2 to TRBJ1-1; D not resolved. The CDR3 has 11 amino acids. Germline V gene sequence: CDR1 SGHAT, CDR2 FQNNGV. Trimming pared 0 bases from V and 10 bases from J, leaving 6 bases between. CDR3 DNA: TGTGCCAGCAGCTTAGAGGGAAGAGCTTTCTTT. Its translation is CASSLEGRAFF.

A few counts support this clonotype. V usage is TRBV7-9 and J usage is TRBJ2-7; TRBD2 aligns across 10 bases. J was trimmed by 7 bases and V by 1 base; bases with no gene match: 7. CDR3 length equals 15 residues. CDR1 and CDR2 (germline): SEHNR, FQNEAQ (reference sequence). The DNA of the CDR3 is TGTGCCAGCAGCTTAGTGAGCGGGAGGGCTTGGGAGCAGTACTTC. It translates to CASSLVSGRAWEQYF.

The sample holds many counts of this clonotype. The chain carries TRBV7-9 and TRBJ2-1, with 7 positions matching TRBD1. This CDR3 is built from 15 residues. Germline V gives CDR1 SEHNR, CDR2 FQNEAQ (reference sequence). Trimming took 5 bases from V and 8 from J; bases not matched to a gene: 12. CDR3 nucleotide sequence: TGTGCCAGCAGCCCCCGACAGGGCCGAGTCGATGAGCAGTTCTTC. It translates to CASSPRQGRVDEQFF.

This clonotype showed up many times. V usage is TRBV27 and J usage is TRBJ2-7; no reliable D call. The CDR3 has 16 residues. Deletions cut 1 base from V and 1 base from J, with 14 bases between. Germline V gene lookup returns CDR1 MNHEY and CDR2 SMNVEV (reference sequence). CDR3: CASSLWNRRPSYEQYF. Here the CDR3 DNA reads TGTGCCAGCAGTTTATGGAATAGACGCCCTTCCTACGAGCAGTACTTC.

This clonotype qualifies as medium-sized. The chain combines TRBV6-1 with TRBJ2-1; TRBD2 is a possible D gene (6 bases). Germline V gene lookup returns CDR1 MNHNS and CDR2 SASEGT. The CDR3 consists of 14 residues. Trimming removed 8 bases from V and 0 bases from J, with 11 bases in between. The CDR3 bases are TGTGCCAGCGGAGCGGGTCCCTCCTACAATGAGCAGTTCTTC. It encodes CASGAGPSYNEQFF.

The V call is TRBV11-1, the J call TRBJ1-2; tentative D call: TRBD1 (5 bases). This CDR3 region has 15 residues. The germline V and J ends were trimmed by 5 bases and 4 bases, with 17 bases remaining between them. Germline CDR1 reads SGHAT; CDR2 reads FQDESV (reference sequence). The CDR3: CASSLESGAAYGYTF. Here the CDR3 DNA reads TGTGCCAGCAGCCTAGAGTCCGGGGCAGCCTATGGCTACACCTTC.

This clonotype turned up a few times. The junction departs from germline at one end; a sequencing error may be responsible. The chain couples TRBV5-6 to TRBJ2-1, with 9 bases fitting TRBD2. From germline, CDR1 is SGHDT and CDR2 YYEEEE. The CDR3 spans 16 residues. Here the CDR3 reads CASGGRQGTIYNEQFF. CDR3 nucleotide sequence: TGCGCCAGCGGGGGGCGACAGGGCACAATCTACAATGAGCAGTTCTTC.

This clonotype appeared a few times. CDR3 residues: CASSLGQGYNEQFF. In DNA form, the CDR3 reads TGCGCCAGCAGCTTGGGTCAGGGATACAATGAGCAGTTCTTC. V usage is TRBV5-1 and J usage is TRBJ2-1; the D gene is possibly TRBD1 (5 bases). Trimming cost V 0 bases and J 4 bases, with 8 bases left between them. The CDR3 runs 14 residues. Per the germline V gene, CDR1 is SGHRS and CDR2 is YFSETQ.

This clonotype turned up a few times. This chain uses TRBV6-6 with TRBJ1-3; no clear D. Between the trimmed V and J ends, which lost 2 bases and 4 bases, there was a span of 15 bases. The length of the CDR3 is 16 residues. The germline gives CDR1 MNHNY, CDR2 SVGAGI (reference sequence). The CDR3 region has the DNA TGTGCCAGCAGTTACAGTTTAGAAGGGTGGGGAAACACCATATATTTT. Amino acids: CASSYSLEGWGNTIYF.

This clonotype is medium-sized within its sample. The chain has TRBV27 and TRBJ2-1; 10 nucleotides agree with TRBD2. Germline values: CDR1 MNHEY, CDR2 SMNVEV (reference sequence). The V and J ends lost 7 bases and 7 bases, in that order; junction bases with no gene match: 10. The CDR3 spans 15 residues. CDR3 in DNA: TGTGCCAGCAACCTCTTAGCGGGAGGCAGTAATGAGCAGTTCTTC. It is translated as CASNLLAGGSNEQFF.

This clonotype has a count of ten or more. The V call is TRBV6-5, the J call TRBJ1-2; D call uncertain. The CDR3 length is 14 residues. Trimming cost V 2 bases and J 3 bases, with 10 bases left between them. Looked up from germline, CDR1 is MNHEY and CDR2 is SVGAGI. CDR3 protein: CASSYGLGYYGYTF. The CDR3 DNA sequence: TGTGCCAGCAGTTACGGGCTGGGTTACTATGGCTACACCTTC.

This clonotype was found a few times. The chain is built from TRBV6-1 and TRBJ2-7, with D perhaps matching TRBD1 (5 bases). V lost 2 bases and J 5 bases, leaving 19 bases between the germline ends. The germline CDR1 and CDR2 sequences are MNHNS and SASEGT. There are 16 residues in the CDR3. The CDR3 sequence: CASSESVRVTRNEQYF. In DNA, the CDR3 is TGTGCCAGCAGTGAATCTGTCAGGGTGACTCGGAACGAGCAGTACTTC.

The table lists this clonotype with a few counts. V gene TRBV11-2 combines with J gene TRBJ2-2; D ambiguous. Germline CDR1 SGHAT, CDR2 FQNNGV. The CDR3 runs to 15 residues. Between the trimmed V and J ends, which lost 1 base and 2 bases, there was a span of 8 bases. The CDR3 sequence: CASSLGAHNTGELFF. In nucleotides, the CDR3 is TGTGCCAGCAGCTTAGGCGCCCACAACACCGGGGAGCTGTTTTTT.

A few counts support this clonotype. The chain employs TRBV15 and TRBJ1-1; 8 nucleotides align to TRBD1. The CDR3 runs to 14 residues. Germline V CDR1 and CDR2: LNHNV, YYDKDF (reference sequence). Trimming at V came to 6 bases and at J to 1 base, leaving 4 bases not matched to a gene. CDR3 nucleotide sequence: TGTGCCACCAGTGTACAGGGGGGGAACACTGAAGCTTTCTTT. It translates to CATSVQGGNTEAFF.

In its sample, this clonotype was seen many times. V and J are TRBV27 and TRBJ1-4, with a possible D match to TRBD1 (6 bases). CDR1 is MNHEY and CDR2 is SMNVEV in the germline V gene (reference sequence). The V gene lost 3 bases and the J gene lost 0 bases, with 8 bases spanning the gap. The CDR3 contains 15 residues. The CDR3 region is CASSFGGSTNEKLFF. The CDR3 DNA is TGTGCCAGCAGTTTCGGGGGCTCAACTAATGAAAAACTGTTTTTT.

The CDR3 DNA reads as TGTGCTAGTGGTTTGGATCCGGGTCTTCCGTACTCTGGAAACACCATATATTTT. Protein sequence: CASGLDPGLPYSGNTIYF. The chain uses TRBV12-3 or TRBV12-4 and TRBJ1-3; D is uncertain. The CDR3 is 18 amino acids.

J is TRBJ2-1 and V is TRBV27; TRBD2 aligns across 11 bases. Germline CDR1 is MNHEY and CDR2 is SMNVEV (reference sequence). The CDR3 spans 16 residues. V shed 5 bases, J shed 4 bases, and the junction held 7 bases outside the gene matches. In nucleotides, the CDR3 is TGTGCCAGCAGTCTGTTCACTAGCGGGAGTTACAATGAGCAGTTCTTC. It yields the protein CASSLFTSGSYNEQFF.

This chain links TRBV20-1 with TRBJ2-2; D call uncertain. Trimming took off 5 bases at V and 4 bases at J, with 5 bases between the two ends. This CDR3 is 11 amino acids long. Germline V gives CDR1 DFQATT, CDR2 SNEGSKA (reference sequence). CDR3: CSASVTGELFF. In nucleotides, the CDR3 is TGCAGTGCTTCAGTCACCGGGGAGCTGTTTTTT.

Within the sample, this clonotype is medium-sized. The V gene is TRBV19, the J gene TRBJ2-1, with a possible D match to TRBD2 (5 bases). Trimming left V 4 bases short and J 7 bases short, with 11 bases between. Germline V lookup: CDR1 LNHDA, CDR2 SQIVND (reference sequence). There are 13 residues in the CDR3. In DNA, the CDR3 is TGTGCCAGTAGTAAGTTAGCGCGAAATGAGCAGTTCTTC. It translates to CASSKLARNEQFF.

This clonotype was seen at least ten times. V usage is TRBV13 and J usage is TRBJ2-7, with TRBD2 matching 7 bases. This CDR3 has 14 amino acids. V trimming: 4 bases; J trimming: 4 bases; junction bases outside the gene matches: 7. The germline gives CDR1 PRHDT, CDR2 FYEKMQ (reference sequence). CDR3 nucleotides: TGTGCCAGCAGCTCCCCGGGACTAACGTACGAGCAGTACTTC. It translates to CASSSPGLTYEQYF.

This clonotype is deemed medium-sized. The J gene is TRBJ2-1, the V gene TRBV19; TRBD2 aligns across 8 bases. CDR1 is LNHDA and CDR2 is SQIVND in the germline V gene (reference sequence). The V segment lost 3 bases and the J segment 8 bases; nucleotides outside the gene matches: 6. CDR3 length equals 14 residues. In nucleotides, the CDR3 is TGTGCCAGTAGTATTGGGACTAGTGGCTATGAGCAGTTCTTC. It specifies CASSIGTSGYEQFF.

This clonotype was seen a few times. CDR3 coding DNA: TGCGCCAGCAGTCATGGCCGCACCATCGATGAGCAGTTCTTC. Its translation is CASSHGRTIDEQFF. The chain combines TRBV5-1 with TRBJ2-1; D remains ambiguous. V was clipped by 5 bases and J by 8 bases, with 17 bases between them. The CDR3 totals 14 residues. Germline CDR1 is SGHRS and CDR2 is YFSETQ.

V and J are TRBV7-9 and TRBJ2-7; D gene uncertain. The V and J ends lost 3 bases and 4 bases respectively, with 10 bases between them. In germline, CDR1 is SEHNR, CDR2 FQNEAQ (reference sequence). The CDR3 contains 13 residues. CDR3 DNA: TGTGCCAGCAGCTTCATAAAGGGTTACGAGCAGTACTTC. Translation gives CASSFIKGYEQYF.

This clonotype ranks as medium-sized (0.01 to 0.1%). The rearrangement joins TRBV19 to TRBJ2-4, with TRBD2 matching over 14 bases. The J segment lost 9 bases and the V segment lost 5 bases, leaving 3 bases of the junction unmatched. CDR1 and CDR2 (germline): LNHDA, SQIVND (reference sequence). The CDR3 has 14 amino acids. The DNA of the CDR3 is TGTGCCAGTAGTCCAGGACTAGCGGGAGGCATTCAGTACTTC. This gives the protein CASSPGLAGGIQYF. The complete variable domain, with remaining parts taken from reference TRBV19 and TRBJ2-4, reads DGGITQSPKYLFRKEGQNVTLSCEQNLNHDAMYWYRQDPGQGLRLIYYSQIVNDFQKGDIAEGYSVSREKKESFPLTVTSAQKNPTAFYLCASSPGLAGGIQYFGAGTRLSVL.

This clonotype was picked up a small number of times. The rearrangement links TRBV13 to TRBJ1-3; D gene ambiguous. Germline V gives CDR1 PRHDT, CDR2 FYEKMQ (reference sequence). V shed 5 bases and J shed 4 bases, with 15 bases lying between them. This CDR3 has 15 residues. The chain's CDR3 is CASSARTGFGNTIYF. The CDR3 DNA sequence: TGTGCCAGCAGCGCACGGACGGGATTCGGAAACACCATATATTTT.

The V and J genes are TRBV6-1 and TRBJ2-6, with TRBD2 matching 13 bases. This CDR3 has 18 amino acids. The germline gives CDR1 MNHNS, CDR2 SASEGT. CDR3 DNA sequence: TGTGCAGCAGCCTCACTAGCGGGGGGGGCCTCTGGGGCCAACGTCCTGACTTTC. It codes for CAAASLAGGASGANVLTF.

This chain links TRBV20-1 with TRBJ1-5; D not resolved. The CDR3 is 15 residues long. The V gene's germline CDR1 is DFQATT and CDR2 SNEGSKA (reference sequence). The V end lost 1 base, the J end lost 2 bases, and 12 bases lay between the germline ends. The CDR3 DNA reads TGCAGTGCTAGAGCTCCAGGTGTTGGCAATCAGCCCCAGCATTTT. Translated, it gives CSARAPGVGNQPQHF.